This passage covers 11 T cell receptor beta chains from one sample sequenced in a study of GPR56 and killer-like receptors on CD4 memory cells. Sorting by FACS used killer cell lectin-like receptor and GPR56 expression to define five CD4+ populations. TCRdb reprocessed the reads, keeping one entry per CDR3 protein, no DNA. This sample's table reports around 3,000 distinct CDR3 sequences. Sequencing input: memory CD4+ T cells from blood. The source is a human donor in good health.

V is TRBV14 and J is TRBJ2-2; TCRdb lists TRBD1, though no DNA is available to test this call. The germline V gene has CDR1 SGHDN and CDR2 FVKESK. This CDR3 spans 16 amino acids. The CDR3 spells CASSERPGVRTGELFF. The variable domain in full, with the rest retrieved from reference TRBV14 and TRBJ2-2, is EAGVTQFPSHSVIEKGQTVTLRCDPISGHDNLYWYRRVMGKEIKFLLHFVKESKQDESGMPNNRFLAERTGGTYSTLKVQPAELEDSGVYFCASSERPGVRTGELFFGEGSRLTVL.

This clonotype is classed as medium-sized by frequency. J is TRBJ1-4 and V is TRBV19. Germline loops: CDR1 LNHDA, CDR2 SQIVND (reference sequence). The CDR3 totals 12 residues. CDR3 protein: CASSLSYTQLFF.

This clonotype registers medium-sized by frequency. V usage is TRBV7-9 and J usage is TRBJ1-1; TCRdb's assignment of TRBD1 cannot be checked, as there is no DNA. CDR1 is SEHNR, CDR2 FQNEAQ, per germline (reference sequence). This CDR3 has 12 amino acids. Here the CDR3 reads CASSLNVDKAFF.

This clonotype is labeled large based on frequency. This chain links TRBV6-5 with TRBJ2-3; TCRdb outputs TRBD1, but without DNA this stays unchecked. Germline V gene data show CDR1 as MNHEY and CDR2 as SVGAGI. There are 15 residues in the CDR3. CDR3 amino acids: CASSPGEPSTDTQYF.

The V call is TRBV6-1, the J call TRBJ2-7; the TCRdb call, TRBD1, lacks DNA for checking. Germline values: CDR1 MNHNS, CDR2 SASEGT. CDR3 length: 15 residues. The CDR3 loop reads CASSERAGAPYEQYF.

The V call is TRBV18, the J call TRBJ2-2; TCRdb selects TRBD1, and the lack of DNA leaves this call unchecked. This CDR3 is built from 12 residues. In germline, CDR1 is KGHSH, CDR2 LQKENI. The CDR3 loop reads CASVQGAGELFF.

This chain links TRBV20-1 with TRBJ1-2; TCRdb picks TRBD1, but there is no DNA to check that call. Germline CDR1 reads DFQATT; CDR2 reads SNEGSKA (reference sequence). This CDR3 region has 13 residues. CDR3 amino acids: CSARGGTAYGYTF.

The V call is TRBV14, the J call TRBJ2-7. The CDR3 loop spans 13 amino acids. Germline-derived CDR1 and CDR2 are SGHDN and FVKESK. The CDR3 sequence: CASSPLITYEQYF.

The rearrangement links TRBV12-3 or TRBV12-4 to TRBJ1-2; lacking DNA, the TRBD1 call made by TCRdb goes unchecked. This CDR3 is built from 13 residues. CDR3 loop: CASSQGARTSYTF.

The CDR3 protein is CASSEYMGGPGEQFF. The gene calls are TRBV6-1 and TRBJ2-1; TCRdb's D call of TRBD1 is untestable without DNA. The CDR3 is 15 amino acids. Looked up from germline, CDR1 is MNHNS and CDR2 is SASEGT.

Frequency places this clonotype as medium-sized. The gene calls are TRBV6-5 and TRBJ2-2; there is no DNA to check the TCRdb D call of TRBD2. Germline CDR1 is MNHEY and CDR2 is SVGAGI. The CDR3 loop spans 18 amino acids. The chain's CDR3 is CASSYTRPDPTHTGELFF.